This T cell receptor beta chain was captured in a study of blood T cell repertoires in COVID-19. Study-wide background: Some COVID-19 samples were acute and others convalescent; all came from the United States, Italy and Spain. PBMCs, B-cell-depleted T cells, or T cells provided the cDNA or gDNA that made up the material.

Authors' processing steps: From reference gene primer amplification, estimates of nucleated cell counts were derived. Libraries were prepared by immunoSEQ multiplex PCR; TCRdb keeps only in-frame clonotypes and omits some of them. That table is the source of V, J and clone size, and D and trimming were worked out from the DNA. Of about 140,000 clones detected, approximately 84% appear once; the ten largest clones hold 5.5% to 7%. This clone was detected only once. The sequence was collected from a human donor in a cohort sampled during active COVID-19. Sequenced sample: peripheral blood.

CDR3 nucleotide sequence: TGTGCCAGCAGCTTAGCAGGGGCGCCCAACTACGAGCAGTACTTC. Translation: CASSLAGAPNYEQYF. This chain uses TRBV7-9 with TRBJ2-7; maybe TRBD1 (5 bases). V lost 0 bases and J lost 3, with 12 bases in between. Germline V gene lookup returns CDR1 SEHNR and CDR2 FQNEAQ (reference sequence). The CDR3 is 15 amino acids.